The rows below give T cell receptor beta chains drawn from one sample of a study of shared clonotypes between healthy human individuals. Data came from immunoSEQ multiplex PCR; TCRdb stores just in-frame clones and leaves some out. Among approximately 2.4 million clones, 90% to 96% were seen once, and the ten largest hold 0.1% to 0.15%. Specimen: naive CD4+ T cells sorted from blood. The source of these receptors is a man aged 18 to 30 in good health. Each CDR3 is given with its conserved first and last residue. Each record gives: CDR3 length, clone size, V gene, CDR3 protein. A clone size is listed for some rows: how often the clone was seen (once, few, many), or a class if it is expanded.

>15|.|TRBV2
CASSAETGSNQPQHF
>16|.|TRBV9
CASSPQTSGRNGELFF
>15|.|TRBV28
CASSFGGQGLQPQHF
>14|.|TRBV13
CASSFRESNEKLFF
>13|.|TRBV10-3
CAAGTGGGETQYF
>16|.|TRBV7-2
CASSRTSGTLYYEQYF
>14|.|TRBV6-1
CASSEPGTGREQYF
>13|.|TRBV29-1
CSVEDVTGTGYTF
>13|.|TRBV28
CASSFLDTDTQYF
>14|.|TRBV5-1
CASSLLGRNNEQFF
>15|.|TRBV9
CASSPRTRGNNEQFF
>14|.|TRBV7-2
CASSPPAVLSEQYF
>18|once|TRBV4-1
CASSPRRVLAGGTGELFF
>15|.|TRBV18
CASSPLRDALNEQYF
>15|.|TRBV7-8
CASSHSVAMNTEAFF